One and the same sample provided the 20 T cell receptor beta chains below, sequenced in a study of T cells after somatic rescue of genetic block. TCRdb's copy holds only in-frame clones and misses some; the assay was immunoSEQ multiplex PCR. The sample has tens of thousands of clones; about 87% are singletons. Sequencing used peripheral blood mononuclear cells (PBMCs). The receptor source for this set is a woman between 18 and 29 years old.

The chain recombines TRBV28 with TRBJ2-7; either TRBD1 or TRBD2 may supply D (5 bases each). V lost 5 bases and J lost 4, with 21 bases in between. The germline gives CDR1 MDHEN, CDR2 SYDVKM. The CDR3 totals 16 residues. In DNA form, the CDR3 reads TGTGCCAGCAGTGGCAGGGACCTCCAGAACTCATACGAGCAGTACTTC. Translation gives CASSGRDLQNSYEQYF. The variable domain in full, completed from reference TRBV28 and TRBJ2-7, reads DVKVTQSSRYLVKRTGEKVFLECVQDMDHENMFWYRQDPGLGLRLIYFSYDVKMKEKGDIPEGYSVSREKKERFSLILESASTNQTSMYLCASSGRDLQNSYEQYFGPGTRLTVT.

The chain uses TRBV28 and TRBJ2-7; the D is unclear. V dropped 8 bases and J dropped 5 bases, with 16 bases sitting between them. Germline V gene data show CDR1 as MDHEN and CDR2 as SYDVKM. The length of the CDR3 is 13 residues. The DNA of the CDR3 is TGTGCCAGCGCCTTGGTGGGGATCAACGAGCAGTACTTC. The encoded protein is CASALVGINEQYF.

The chain joins TRBV19 to TRBJ2-7, with 13 bases aligning to TRBD2. V was clipped by 6 bases and J by 5 bases; unmatched bases: 13. The germline CDR1 and CDR2 sequences are LNHDA and SQIVND (reference sequence). The CDR3 has 17 amino acids. This CDR3 is CASSSEDGLAGVNEQYF. Here the CDR3 DNA reads TGTGCCAGTAGCTCGGAAGACGGACTAGCGGGAGTTAACGAGCAGTACTTC.

The chain links TRBV11-2 to TRBJ2-7; 13 bases map to TRBD2. Germline V gene data show CDR1 as SGHAT and CDR2 as FQNNGV. V gave up 5 bases and J gave up 1 base; unmatched junction bases: 2. The CDR3 spans 15 residues. The CDR3 DNA follows: TGTGCCAGCAGCGTGGGACTAGCGGGGTCCTACGAGCAGTACTTC. Its translation: CASSVGLAGSYEQYF.

The chain carries TRBV19 and TRBJ2-3; the D gene could be TRBD1 or TRBD2 (6 bases each). V lost 4 bases and J 4 bases, leaving 15 bases between the germline ends. The CDR3 sequence is 15 residues long. The germline CDR1 and CDR2 sequences are LNHDA and SQIVND (reference sequence). CDR3 protein: CASSTGGGRADTQYF. In DNA, the CDR3 is TGTGCCAGTAGTACCGGAGGGGGGCGCGCAGATACGCAGTATTTT.

CDR3 loop: CASSLVGVYNEQFF. CDR3 DNA sequence: TGTGCCAGCAGCTTAGTGGGAGTGTACAATGAGCAGTTCTTC. This chain uses TRBV7-3 with TRBJ2-1; maybe TRBD2 (5 bases). Germline CDR1 and CDR2: SGHTA and FQGTGA. Trimming stripped 2 bases from V and 4 bases from J, with 9 bases between. The CDR3 spans 14 residues.

The chain has TRBV29-1 and TRBJ1-2; no definite D call. Germline-derived CDR1 and CDR2 are SQVTM and ANQGSEA. The V gene lost 4 bases and the J gene lost 6 bases, with 9 bases spanning the gap. There are 11 residues in the CDR3. CDR3 in amino acids: CSVGAPDGYTF. In DNA, the CDR3 is TGCAGCGTTGGCGCGCCTGATGGCTACACCTTC. The full variable domain, in which reference TRBV29-1 and TRBJ1-2 provide the parts outside the CDR3, is SAVISQKPSRDICQRGTSLTIQCQVDSQVTMMFWYRQQPGQSLTLIATANQGSEATYESGFVIDKFPISRPNLTFSTLTVSNMSPEDSSIYLCSVGAPDGYTFGSGTRLTVV.

The rearrangement joins TRBV4-2 to TRBJ2-3; 10 bases fit TRBD2. Germline-derived CDR1 and CDR2 are LGHNA and YNFKEQ. The CDR3 runs to 17 residues. V lost 0 bases and J lost 6; bases outside the gene matches: 9. CDR3 DNA sequence: TGTGCCAGCAGCCAAGATCAAAGGCTAGCGGGAGACGATACGCAGTATTTT. Translated: CASSQDQRLAGDDTQYF.

The CDR3 protein is CASSSIGLRDGYTF. CDR3 in DNA: TGTGCCAGCAGTTCTATAGGCCTACGGGATGGCTACACCTTC. The chain uses TRBV28 and TRBJ1-2; no definite D call. The CDR3 sequence is 14 residues long. Germline CDR1 is MDHEN and CDR2 is SYDVKM. Trimming cost V 4 bases and J 6 bases, with 15 bases left between them.

The chain employs TRBV11-3 and TRBJ1-2; possibly TRBD1 for D (5 bases). The V gene lost 0 bases and the J gene lost 7 bases, with 9 bases spanning the gap. Looked up from germline, CDR1 is SGHNT and CDR2 is YENEEA. This CDR3 region has 13 residues. CDR3 sequence reads: CASSLDGAGGYTF. The CDR3 DNA reads TGTGCCAGCAGCTTAGACGGGGCCGGTGGCTACACCTTC. Based on the CDR3 plus reference TRBV11-3 and TRBJ1-2, the full variable domain is EAGVVQSPRYKIIEKKQPVAFWCNPISGHNTLYWYLQNLGQGPELLIRYENEEAVDDSQLPKDRFSAERLKGVDSTLKIQPAELGDSAVYLCASSLDGAGGYTFGSGTRLTVV.

The genes are TRBV29-1 and TRBJ2-5, with 9 bases aligning to TRBD1. The V segment lost 3 bases and the J segment 4 bases; nucleotides outside the gene matches: 9. The CDR3 length is 15 residues. Germline-derived CDR1 and CDR2 are SQVTM and ANQGSEA. The CDR3 is CSVEFTDRGSETQYF. The CDR3 nucleotides are TGCAGCGTTGAGTTTACGGACAGGGGATCAGAGACCCAGTACTTC.

This rearrangement joins TRBV5-1 to TRBJ1-2; 10 bases align to TRBD1. J was trimmed by 4 bases and V by 5 bases; bases with no gene match: 11. Per the germline V gene, CDR1 is SGHRS and CDR2 is YFSETQ. The CDR3 spans 16 residues. CDR3 protein: CASSQPGTGASYGYTF. For the CDR3, the DNA is TGCGCCAGCAGTCAACCTGGGACAGGGGCTTCCTATGGCTACACCTTC.

The chain has TRBV28 and TRBJ2-5, with D uncertain. Trimming left V 5 bases short and J 2 bases short, with 12 bases between. The germline CDR1 and CDR2 sequences are MDHEN and SYDVKM. The CDR3 has 14 amino acids. The CDR3 here is CASSATGLQETQYF. CDR3 in DNA: TGTGCCAGCAGTGCCACCGGCCTTCAAGAGACCCAGTACTTC.

The V call is TRBV2, the J call TRBJ2-7; D not resolved. Germline CDR1 SNHLY, CDR2 FYNNEI. CDR3 length equals 12 residues. V was pared by 0 bases and J by 4 bases, with 4 bases between. CDR3 nucleotide sequence: TGTGCCAGCAGTGAAGCGTGGTACGAGCAGTACTTC. Translation gives CASSEAWYEQYF.

This chain joins TRBV28 and TRBJ2-7; 8 bases fit TRBD2. Germline trimming cut 2 bases from V and 7 bases from J; bases unmatched to any gene: 7. Germline loops: CDR1 MDHEN, CDR2 SYDVKM. CDR3 size: 14 residues. The CDR3 DNA sequence: TGTGCCAGCAGTTTACCAGCGGGAGTAAAAGAGCAGTACTTC. It translates to CASSLPAGVKEQYF.

The V gene is TRBV29-1, the J gene TRBJ1-5; tentatively, D is TRBD1 (5 bases). The length of the CDR3 is 14 residues. Germline CDR1 and CDR2: SQVTM and ANQGSEA. The V gene lost 4 bases and the J gene lost 0 bases, with 10 bases spanning the gap. For the CDR3, the DNA is TGCAGCGTTGGTAGGGGCTATAGCAATCAGCCCCAGCATTTT. This codes for CSVGRGYSNQPQHF.

This clone occurred once. The rearrangement joins TRBV7-9 to TRBJ2-7; no firm D call. The CDR3 length is 15 residues. Trimming left V 2 bases short and J 2 bases short, with 13 bases between. The germline V gene encodes CDR1 SEHNR and CDR2 FQNEAQ (reference sequence). The CDR3 nucleotides are TGTGCCAGCAGCTTATCGGCAACCACTACCTACGAGCAGTACTTC. It is translated as CASSLSATTTYEQYF.

The J gene is TRBJ2-7, the V gene TRBV5-8; possible D gene TRBD2, 6 bases. CDR1 SGHTS and CDR2 YDEGEE come from the germline V gene. Trimming took off 6 bases at V and 5 bases at J, with 18 bases between the two ends. CDR3 size: 14 residues. Written as DNA, the CDR3 is TGTGCCAGCAACGGCCCCTCGGGCGGGAACGAGCAGTACTTC. It specifies CASNGPSGGNEQYF.

This clone was detected only once. The genes are TRBV19 and TRBJ1-1; D is unresolved. Trimming pared 7 bases from V and 2 bases from J, leaving 11 bases between. This CDR3 is 13 amino acids long. In germline, CDR1 is LNHDA, CDR2 SQIVND (reference sequence). The CDR3 DNA is TGTGCCAGTATGTACGGGGTCAACACTGAAGCTTTCTTT. This translates into CASMYGVNTEAFF.

The chain couples TRBV18 to TRBJ2-1, with 7 bases that match TRBD2. Germline loops: CDR1 KGHSH, CDR2 LQKENI. The J segment lost 6 bases and the V segment lost 2 bases, leaving 13 bases of the junction unmatched. The CDR3 is 17 residues long. The CDR3 coding sequence is TGTGCCAGCTCACCATCTAGCGGAAGAGAGGGACGCAATGAGCAGTTCTTC. The encoded protein is CASSPSSGREGRNEQFF.